These T cell receptor beta chains were read from a single sample in a study of OX40 agonist ivuxolimab in advanced cancers. Repertoires were generated with immunoSEQ multiplex PCR, while TCRdb's copy carries only in-frame clones and drops some. Of roughly 86,000 clones listed, 75% to 95% are singletons. Sequenced material: CD4+ or CD8+ T cells sorted from blood, taken in a trial of the OX40 agonist ivuxolimab. The origin of the receptors is an adult with an advanced solid tumor such as melanoma, head and neck, liver or kidney cancer. The conserved cysteine and the conserved F or W are not part of the CDR3 here.

j_call	v_call	cdr3_aa
TRBJ2-7	TRBV28	ASSLGHLEQY
TRBJ1-1	TRBV6-5	ASSYATGEAF
TRBJ1-4	TRBV29-1	SVTTGTGGQKLF
TRBJ1-3	TRBV7-9	ASRPAGLSGNTIY
TRBJ1-5	TRBV7-9	ASSSEGRGNQPQH
TRBJ1-4	TRBV5-1	ASSLGTDNEKLF
TRBJ2-7	TRBV7-6	ASSLSYEAYEQY
TRBJ2-2	TRBV28	ASKKGGKAGELF
TRBJ1-6	TRBV27	ASSPRTDYNSPLH
TRBJ1-2	TRBV5-8	ASSYGTANYGYT
TRBJ2-1	TRBV18	ASSRNLVSGGAYNEQF
TRBJ1-2	TRBV6-1	AILVGGYGYT
TRBJ2-7	TRBV7-2	ASRPNGQANYEQY
TRBJ1-6	TRBV6-6	ASRTGDIYNSPLH
TRBJ2-5	TRBV27	ASSRGGEETQY
TRBJ2-1	TRBV27	ASSFSQFAGGEQF
TRBJ1-2	TRBV5-6	ASSLGQRYGYT
TRBJ2-7	TRBV4-3	ASSQRLERRGSYEQY
TRBJ2-7	TRBV28	ASRYAGPSGAYEQY
TRBJ1-1	TRBV4-2	ASSQDVGQKNTEAF
TRBJ2-3	TRBV29-1	SVEDWTLDTQY
TRBJ1-1	TRBV2	ASRDTGAATEAF
TRBJ2-5	TRBV18	ASSPPGVEGETQY
TRBJ1-4	TRBV14	ASSQVIGADRVDRKLF
TRBJ2-5	TRBV9	ASSVDWAQETQY